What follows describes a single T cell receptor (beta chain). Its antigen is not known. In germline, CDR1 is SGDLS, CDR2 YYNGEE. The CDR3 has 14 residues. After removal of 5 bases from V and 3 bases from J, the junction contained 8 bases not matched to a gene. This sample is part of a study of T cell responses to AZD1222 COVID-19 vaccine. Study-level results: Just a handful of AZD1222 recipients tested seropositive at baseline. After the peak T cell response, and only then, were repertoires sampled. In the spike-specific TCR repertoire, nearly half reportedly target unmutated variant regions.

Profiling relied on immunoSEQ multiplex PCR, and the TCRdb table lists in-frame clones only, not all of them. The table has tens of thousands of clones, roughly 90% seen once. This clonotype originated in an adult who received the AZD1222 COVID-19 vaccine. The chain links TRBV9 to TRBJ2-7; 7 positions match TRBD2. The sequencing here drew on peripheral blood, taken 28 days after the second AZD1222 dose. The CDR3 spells CASSVAGELYEQYF. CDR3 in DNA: TGTGCCAGCAGTGTCGCGGGGGAGCTCTACGAGCAGTACTTC. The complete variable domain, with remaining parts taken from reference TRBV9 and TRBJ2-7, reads DSGVTQTPKHLITATGQRVTLRCSPRSGDLSVYWYQQSLDQGLQFLIQYYNGEERAKGNILERFSAQQFPDLHSELNLSSLELGDSALYFCASSVAGELYEQYFGPGTRLTVT.